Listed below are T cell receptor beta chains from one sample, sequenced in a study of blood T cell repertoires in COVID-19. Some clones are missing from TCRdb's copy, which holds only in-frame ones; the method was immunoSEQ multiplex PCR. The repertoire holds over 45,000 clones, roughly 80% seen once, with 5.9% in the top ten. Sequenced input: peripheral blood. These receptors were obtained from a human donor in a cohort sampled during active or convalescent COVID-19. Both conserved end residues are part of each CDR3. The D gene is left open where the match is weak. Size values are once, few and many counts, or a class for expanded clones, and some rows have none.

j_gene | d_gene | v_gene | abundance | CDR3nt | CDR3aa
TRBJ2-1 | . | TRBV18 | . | TGTGCCAGCTCACCCCCATCGGGAAGCTACAATGAGCAGTTCTTC | CASSPPSGSYNEQFF
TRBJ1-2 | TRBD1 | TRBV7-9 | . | TGTGCCAGCAGCTGGGGGACAGCTGGCTACACCTTC | CASSWGTAGYTF
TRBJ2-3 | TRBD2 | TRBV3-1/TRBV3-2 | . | TGTGCCAGCAGACCTAGCGGGGGGGCCGGAGATACGCAGTATTTT | CASRPSGGAGDTQYF
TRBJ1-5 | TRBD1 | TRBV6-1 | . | TGTGCCAGCAGTGACAGGGACAGGGGTGGTCAGCCCCAGCATTTT | CASSDRDRGGQPQHF
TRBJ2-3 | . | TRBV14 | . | TGTGCCAGCAGCCAAACTAGGGATACTCGCACAGATACGCAGTATTTT | CASSQTRDTRTDTQYF
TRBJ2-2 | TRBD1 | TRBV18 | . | TGTGCCAGCTCCCTCTCAGGGGGTGACACCGGGGAGCTGTTTTTT | CASSLSGGDTGELFF
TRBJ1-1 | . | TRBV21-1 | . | TGTGCCAGCATCCCTTGGAGGGGCTCAGCTTTCTTT | CASIPWRGSAFF
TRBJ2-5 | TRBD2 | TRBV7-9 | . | TGTGCCAGCAGCGCGACTAGCGGGGGGGCCAAGGCCCAGTACTTC | CASSATSGGAKAQYF
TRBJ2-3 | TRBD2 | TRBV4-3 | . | TGCGCCAGCAGCTCACATAGCGGGGGGGAAATAAATACGCAGTATTTT | CASSSHSGGEINTQYF
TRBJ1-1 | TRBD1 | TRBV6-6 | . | TGTGCCAGCACCTCCCGCCGACAGGGGATCAACACTGAAGCTTTCTTT | CASTSRRQGINTEAFF
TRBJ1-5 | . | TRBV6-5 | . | TGTGCCAGCTCCAGGGATTATAGCAATCAGCCCCAGCATTTT | CASSRDYSNQPQHF
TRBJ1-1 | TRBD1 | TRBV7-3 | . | TGTGCCAGCAGCTCCGGGACAGGGGCCACTGAAGCTTTCTTT | CASSSGTGATEAFF
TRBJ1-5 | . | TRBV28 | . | TGTGCCAGCAGTTTATTTCCAGGGGATAACCAGCCCCAGCATTTT | CASSLFPGDNQPQHF
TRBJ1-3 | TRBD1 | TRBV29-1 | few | TGCAGCGGGAAGACAGGGGGCAGAAACACCATATATTTT | CSGKTGGRNTIYF
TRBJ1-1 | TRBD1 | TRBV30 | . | TGTGCCTGGAGTGCCAGGGGGTCAAGCGTCGGAGCTTTCTTT | CAWSARGSSVGAFF